One and the same sample provided the 21 T cell receptor beta chains below, sequenced in a study of shared clonotypes between healthy human individuals. CD45RO negativity and positive selection for CCR7 defined naive CD8 cells, a population that excluded terminally differentiated effector memory CD45RA+ cells. Sequencing used immunoSEQ multiplex PCR; TCRdb keeps in-frame clones, though not all of them. The sample includes roughly 2.1 million clones, about 93% of them seen just once. Sequences were obtained from naive CD8+ T cells from PBMCs. These receptors were collected from a man between 18 and 35 years old in good health. Some clones in this sample may be carry-over from other donors' samples.

The chain links TRBV7-8 to TRBJ1-1; no firm D call. Deletions cut 5 bases from V and 6 bases from J, with 16 bases between. CDR3 length: 14 amino acids. CDR1 is SGHVS, CDR2 FQNEAQ, per germline. The CDR3 is CASSIRDGVPEAFF. CDR3 nucleotides: TGTGCCAGCAGCATAAGAGATGGGGTCCCTGAAGCTTTCTTT.

The chain has TRBV19 and TRBJ2-5; a possible D gene is TRBD1 (6 bases). The CDR3 runs 18 residues. Germline-derived CDR1 and CDR2 are LNHDA and SQIVND (reference sequence). V lost 5 bases and J lost 2, with 24 bases in between. DNA of the CDR3: TGTGCCAGTAGTCCGCAACGACTAAGGGTGGGACATCAAGAGACCCAGTACTTC. Translation gives CASSPQRLRVGHQETQYF.

The chain employs TRBV9 and TRBJ1-3; TRBD1 is a possible D gene (5 bases). The CDR3 loop spans 15 amino acids. Germline V CDR1 and CDR2: SGDLS, YYNGEE. V lost 4 bases and J 4 bases, leaving 15 bases between the germline ends. The CDR3 region is CASSPGEGSGNTIYF. The CDR3 DNA is TGTGCCAGCAGCCCTGGAGAGGGGTCGGGAAACACCATATATTTT. Variable domain in full (rest from reference TRBV9 and TRBJ1-3): DSGVTQTPKHLITATGQRVTLRCSPRSGDLSVYWYQQSLDQGLQFLIQYYNGEERAKGNILERFSAQQFPDLHSELNLSSLELGDSALYFCASSPGEGSGNTIYFGEGSWLTVV.

The V call is TRBV27, the J call TRBJ2-7; D is ambiguous. This CDR3 contains 15 residues. The V and J ends lost 1 base and 5 bases respectively, with 15 bases between them. Germline loops: CDR1 MNHEY, CDR2 SMNVEV (reference sequence). The chain's CDR3 is CASSLFLDPFNEQYF. The DNA of the CDR3 is TGTGCCAGCAGTTTATTTTTGGACCCGTTCAACGAGCAGTACTTC.

This clone was recorded only once. The chain joins TRBV7-9 to TRBJ2-1, with D tentatively TRBD1 or TRBD2 (5 bases each). Germline CDR1 and CDR2: SEHNR and FQNEAQ (reference sequence). The CDR3 contains 17 residues. V dropped 4 bases and J dropped 4 bases, with 20 bases sitting between them. The CDR3 is CASSSGTEINKYNEQFF. The DNA for the CDR3 is TGTGCCAGCAGCTCGGGGACCGAAATAAACAAATACAATGAGCAGTTCTTC.

This clone occurred once. The V call is TRBV27, the J call TRBJ1-5; no reliable D call. Germline CDR1 reads MNHEY; CDR2 reads SMNVEV (reference sequence). V was clipped by 3 bases and J by 7 bases, with 19 bases between them. The CDR3 runs 16 residues. The CDR3 bases are TGTGCCAGCAGTTTTGGGAGGGAACGGTATCCCCAGCCCCAGCATTTT. It codes for CASSFGRERYPQPQHF.

The CDR3 loop is CAISVTENEQFF. DNA of the CDR3: TGTGCCATCAGCGTGACAGAAAATGAGCAGTTCTTC. The rearrangement links TRBV10-3 to TRBJ2-1, with D perhaps TRBD1 (5 bases). V was cut by 6 bases and J by 7 bases, with 10 bases left in between. This CDR3 has 12 amino acids. The germline gives CDR1 ENHRY, CDR2 SYGVKD.

The chain couples TRBV4-1 to TRBJ1-1; unclear D gene. V lost 8 bases to trimming and J lost 2 bases, with 6 bases between them. Germline V CDR1 and CDR2: MGHRA, YSYEKL. The CDR3 sequence is 11 residues long. CDR3 in DNA: TGCGCCAGCGCCCGCAACACTGAAGCTTTCTTT. It encodes CASARNTEAFF.

The V and J genes are TRBV7-9 and TRBJ1-1; 8 nucleotides line up with TRBD1. The germline CDR1 and CDR2 sequences are SEHNR and FQNEAQ (reference sequence). This CDR3 spans 15 amino acids. J lost 3 bases, V lost 1 base, and 4 bases had no gene match. CDR3 sequence (DNA): TGTGCCAGCAGCTTAGGAATGACAGGGGACACTGAAGCTTTCTTT. This translates into CASSLGMTGDTEAFF.

V gene TRBV27 combines with J gene TRBJ2-3, with D possibly TRBD1 on 6 matching bases. This CDR3 comprises 15 residues. CDR1 MNHEY and CDR2 SMNVEV come from the germline V gene (reference sequence). V lost 2 bases, J lost 5 bases, and 14 bases lay in between. The CDR3 here is CASSLQGFIGDTQYF. As DNA, the CDR3 is TGTGCCAGCAGTTTACAGGGGTTCATTGGAGATACGCAGTATTTT.

J is TRBJ2-3 and V is TRBV7-6, with 11 bases that match TRBD2. Germline CDR1 reads SGHVS; CDR2 reads FNYEAQ. The CDR3 sequence is 16 residues long. V lost 4 bases, J lost 6 bases, and 9 bases stayed unmatched. Here the CDR3 reads CASSSLAGLAADTQYF. The CDR3, as DNA: TGTGCCAGCAGCTCTCTTGCGGGACTAGCGGCCGATACGCAGTATTTT.

A note on this clone: In the same sample, other DNA sequences code for this CDR3. CDR3 bases: TGTGCCAGCAGTTCCAGACAGGGGGCTCAGCCCCAGCATTTT. Protein sequence: CASSSRQGAQPQHF. The genes are TRBV6-5 and TRBJ1-5; 10 bases line up with TRBD1. Losses at the gene ends were 4 bases for V and 6 bases for J; bases not matched to a gene: 3. Germline assignment: CDR1 MNHEY and CDR2 SVGAGI. The CDR3 has 14 residues.

In regard to this clone: One junction end does not reproduce the germline sequence, and a read error may be involved. This rearrangement joins TRBV29-1 to TRBJ2-1, with D perhaps matching TRBD1 (6 bases). The CDR3 is made up of 11 amino acids. Germline assignment: CDR1 SQVTM and CDR2 ANQGSEA. The CDR3 loop is CSVADRLTGIF. CDR3 bases: TGCAGCGTCGCAGACCGACTCACAGGGATCTTC.

The gene calls are TRBV21-1 and TRBJ2-4; the D segment call TRBD2 is taken from the table without a DNA check. TRBV21-1 is classified as a pseudogene. The CDR3 covers 13 residues. The chain's CDR3 is CASARVTKNIQYF. CDR3 in DNA: TGTGCCAGCGCACGGGTTACCAAAAACATTCAGTACTTC.

CDR3 DNA sequence: TGTGCCAGCAAACCACGAGGGACTTACTACGAGCAGTACTTC. As protein: CASKPRGTYYEQYF. This chain uses TRBV13 with TRBJ2-7; D is possibly TRBD2 (6 bases). Germline CDR1 is PRHDT and CDR2 is FYEKMQ (reference sequence). The V and J ends lost 7 bases and 3 bases respectively, with 16 bases between them. The CDR3 is 14 amino acids.

In regard to this clone: This same CDR3 is encoded by further DNA sequences in the sample. V and J are TRBV28 and TRBJ2-7; D gene ambiguous. This CDR3 comprises 13 residues. Germline V gene sequence: CDR1 MDHEN, CDR2 SYDVKM. Deletions cut 3 bases from V and 0 bases from J, with 6 bases between. CDR3 in DNA: TGTGCCAGCAGTTTGGGTTTCTCCTACGAGCAGTACTTC. Translation: CASSLGFSYEQYF.

CDR3 residues: CASTIRPDSSGANVLTF. Written as DNA, the CDR3 is TGTGCCAGCACAATCCGCCCAGATAGCTCTGGGGCCAACGTCCTGACTTTC. The V call is TRBV7-2, the J call TRBJ2-6; no definite D call. CDR3 length: 17 residues. CDR1 and CDR2 from the germline V gene are SGHTA and FQGNSA. V was shortened by 7 bases and J by 0 bases, with 16 bases between the two germline ends.

The gene calls are TRBV29-1 and TRBJ2-5; 9 bases are a match to TRBD2. The junction had 7 bases not matched to a gene; V was cut back by 4 bases and J by 1 base. The CDR3 runs 15 residues. CDR1 SQVTM and CDR2 ANQGSEA come from the germline V gene. CDR3 sequence (DNA): TGCAGCGTTGCGGGCGGGAGGGCCTCCCAAGAGACCCAGTACTTC. It encodes CSVAGGRASQETQYF.

The CDR3 region has the DNA TGTGCCAGCAGCTTATCGATAGCTAACTATGGCTACACCTTC. As protein: CASSLSIANYGYTF. The genes are TRBV11-2 and TRBJ1-2; D unresolved. The CDR3 runs to 14 residues. CDR1 is SGHAT, CDR2 FQNNGV, per germline. Trimming cost V 2 bases and J 0 bases, with 7 bases left between them. Drawing the rest from reference TRBV11-2 and TRBJ1-2, the complete variable domain is EAGVAQSPRYKIIEKRQSVAFWCNPISGHATLYWYQQILGQGPKLLIQFQNNGVVDDSQLPKDRFSAERLKGVDSTLKIQPAKLEDSAVYLCASSLSIANYGYTFGSGTRLTVV.

V gene TRBV6-5 combines with J gene TRBJ2-7, with D possibly being TRBD1 (5 bases). The CDR3 length is 14 residues. Germline assignment: CDR1 MNHEY and CDR2 SVGAGI. V lost 5 bases, J lost 5 bases, and 16 bases lay in between. The CDR3, as DNA: TGTGCCAGCAGTAGGCAGGGTATAACGGACGAGCAGTACTTC. The encoded protein is CASSRQGITDEQYF.

The chain links TRBV2 to TRBJ2-1; 7 nucleotides line up with TRBD2. CDR3 length: 14 residues. CDR1 SNHLY and CDR2 FYNNEI come from the germline V gene. J lost 1 base, V lost 9 bases, and 6 bases had no gene match. The CDR3: CARDLAESYNEQFF. The CDR3 nucleotides are TGTGCCAGGGACCTAGCGGAATCCTACAATGAGCAGTTCTTC.